The 9 T cell receptor beta chains presented below share a single source sample, sequenced in a study of blood T cells in healthy people across ages. With a J-beta primer mix and a sample-barcoded 5' primer, a second PCR ran 7 to 11 cycles. TCRdb used MiXCR to reprocess the 5' RACE reads, holding one entry per CDR3 protein. This sample has fewer than 1 million distinct CDR3 sequences, with 40% to 50% found just once. The sample consisted of blood. The source is a man aged 55 to 70 in good health.

This clonotype was detected ten times or more. V usage is TRBV10-3 and J usage is TRBJ1-5, with 7 bases matching TRBD1. V dropped 10 bases and J dropped 0; count of bases not matched to a gene: 9. This CDR3 comprises 15 residues. From germline, CDR1 is ENHRY and CDR2 SYGVKD. The CDR3: CATSGGGNSNQPQHF. CDR3 DNA: TGTGCCACGTCAGGGGGGGGAAATAGCAATCAGCCCCAGCATTTT.

This clonotype was seen at least ten times. The rearrangement uses TRBV7-2 and TRBJ2-1; D gene uncertain. Trimming cost V 1 base and J 5 bases, with 6 bases left between them. Germline assignment: CDR1 SGHTA and CDR2 FQGNSA. The CDR3 is made up of 13 amino acids. The CDR3 protein is CASSLGQNNEQFF. CDR3 DNA: TGTGCCAGCAGCTTAGGCCAGAACAATGAGCAGTTCTTC.

CDR3 residues: CASSLTEVRTSEQYF. CDR3 nucleotide sequence: TGCGCCAGCAGCCTAACAGAGGTCAGGACCTCCGAGCAGTACTTC. The V gene is TRBV5-1, the J gene TRBJ2-7, with D uncertain. CDR3 length equals 15 residues. The germline V and J ends were trimmed by 4 bases and 6 bases, with 20 bases remaining between them. Germline CDR1 SGHRS, CDR2 YFSETQ.

A remark on this clonotype: This could be a read error, since a much larger clone is one nucleotide away. The chain recombines TRBV5-1 with TRBJ2-4; TRBD2 agrees at 7 bases. Germline V gene lookup returns CDR1 SGHRS and CDR2 YFSETQ. CDR3 length: 13 residues. CDR3 residues: CASSLTREDIRYF. The CDR3 nucleotides are TGCGCCAGCAGCCTAACACGGGAGGACATTCGGTACTTC.

Worth noting for this clonotype: One end of the junction varies from germline; a read error may be responsible. The chain is built from TRBV9 and TRBJ2-5; unclear D gene. The CDR3 covers 14 residues. Germline values: CDR1 SGDLS, CDR2 YYNGEE. CDR3 amino acids: CANSVEVSQETQYF. In DNA form, the CDR3 reads TGTGCCAACAGCGTAGAGGTCAGCCAAGAGACCCAGTACTTC. The variable domain in full, completed from reference TRBV9 and TRBJ2-5, reads DSGVTQTPKHLITATGQRVTLRCSPRSGDLSVYWYQQSLDQGLQFLIQYYNGEERAKGNILERFSAQQFPDLHSELNLSSLELGDSALYFCANSVEVSQETQYFGPGTRLLVL.

The chain joins TRBV2 to TRBJ2-6; no reliable D call. The V end lost 8 bases, the J end lost 0 bases, and 5 bases lay between the germline ends. CDR1 and CDR2 (germline): SNHLY, FYNNEI. The CDR3 covers 13 residues. The DNA for the CDR3 is TGTGCCAGCGTTGGCTCTGGGGCCAACGTCCTGACTTTC. This sequence encodes CASVGSGANVLTF. Full variable domain (rest looked up from reference TRBV2 and TRBJ2-6): EPEVTQTPSHQVTQMGQEVILRCVPISNHLYFYWYRQILGQKVEFLVSFYNNEISEKSEIFDDQFSVERPDGSNFTLKIRSTKLEDSAMYFCASVGSGANVLTFGAGSRLTVL.

There are a few counts of this clonotype. This chain joins TRBV7-9 and TRBJ2-5; the D gene is possibly TRBD2 (6 bases). The V end was cut by 6 bases, the J end by 2 bases, with 16 bases between. CDR3 length equals 15 residues. Per germline, CDR1 SEHNR and CDR2 FQNEAQ (reference sequence). In nucleotides, the CDR3 is TGTGCCAGCAGAGTCGGAGGGACGGCGCAAGAGACCCAGTACTTC. This encodes CASRVGGTAQETQYF.

The V call is TRBV4-2, the J call TRBJ2-5, with D possibly matching TRBD2 (6 bases). The V end lost 0 bases, the J end lost 9 bases, and 14 bases lay between the germline ends. Germline lookup yields CDR1 LGHNA and CDR2 YNFKEQ. This CDR3 has 14 amino acids. In nucleotides, the CDR3 is TGTGCCAGCAGCCAAGAACTAGCTCGCACGGCCCAGTACTTC. It translates to CASSQELARTAQYF.

The CDR3 region has the DNA TGCGCCAGCAGCCAAGACCAGGCCACCCCCTACAATGAGCAGTTCTTC. Residues: CASSQDQATPYNEQFF. The rearrangement joins TRBV4-1 to TRBJ2-1; D is uncertain. This CDR3 region has 16 residues. Trimming left V 0 bases short and J 2 bases short, with 11 bases between. The germline CDR1 and CDR2 sequences are MGHRA and YSYEKL.